The 27 T cell receptor beta chains presented below share a single source sample, sequenced in a study of T cells in Graves' hyperthyroidism and ophthalmopathy. Amplified TCR beta CDR3 regions derived from RNA transcripts. The TCR CDR3 first-round RT-PCR relied on the HTBI primer set. Each CDR3 protein gets one entry after TCRdb re-called the multiplex PCR reads with MiXCR. The sample has more than 500,000 distinct CDR3 sequences; over 35% are singletons. What was sequenced was peripheral blood or thyroid tissue (not recorded which). The receptors derive from an adult woman with Graves' disease, either hyperthyroidism or ophthalmopathy (not recorded which).

As for this clonotype: Sequence at one end of the junction differs from germline and may be a read error. The chain recombines TRBV7-2 with TRBJ2-5; the D is unclear. The CDR3 loop spans 13 amino acids. Germline assignment: CDR1 SGHTA and CDR2 FQGNSA. The CDR3: CASRLRASMTQYF. DNA for the CDR3: TGCGCCAGCAGGTTACGGGCCTCTATGACCCAGTACTTC.

This chain links TRBV11-2 with TRBJ1-2; TRBD1 might be the D (6 bases). V lost 0 bases and J 2 bases, leaving 13 bases between the germline ends. Looked up from germline, CDR1 is SGHAT and CDR2 is FQNNGV. The CDR3 runs to 16 residues. In DNA, the CDR3 is TGTGCCAGCAGCTTAGAGGGGGCCGACAGAAACTATGGCTACACCTTC. This encodes CASSLEGADRNYGYTF. Full variable domain (rest looked up from reference TRBV11-2 and TRBJ1-2): EAGVAQSPRYKIIEKRQSVAFWCNPISGHATLYWYQQILGQGPKLLIQFQNNGVVDDSQLPKDRFSAERLKGVDSTLKIQPAKLEDSAVYLCASSLEGADRNYGYTFGSGTRLTVV.

This clonotype was detected many times. This sequence joins TRBV20-1 and TRBJ2-2, with D uncertain. Germline V gene sequence: CDR1 DFQATT, CDR2 SNEGSKA (reference sequence). The CDR3 extends over 14 amino acids. Deletions cut 3 bases from V and 1 base from J, with 9 bases between. Here the CDR3 reads CSASRQVNTGELFF. CDR3 nucleotide sequence: TGCAGTGCTAGTCGGCAGGTGAACACCGGGGAGCTGTTTTTT.

This clonotype was recorded at least ten times. A junction boundary mismatches the germline segment, possibly from a read error. The V and J genes are TRBV7-9 and TRBJ1-1; D call uncertain. The CDR3 totals 13 residues. Per germline, CDR1 SEHNR and CDR2 FQNEAQ (reference sequence). CDR3 region: CASSLDPGTEAFF. The CDR3 coding sequence is TGCGCCAGCAGCTTAGACCCGGGGACTGAAGCTTTCTTT.

Concerning this clonotype: Likely a read error: the CDR3 ends without its conserved phenylalanine or tryptophan. The DNA is omitted, as the CDR3 cannot be located on it reliably, and the CDR3 follows TCRdb's listing. The chain recombines TRBV7-2 with TRBJ1-1. The CDR3 is 8 residues long, counting both termini. The germline V gene has CDR1 SGHTA and CDR2 FQGNSA. The CDR3: CASSLDFA.

The V call is TRBV5-5, the J call TRBJ1-5, with 9 bases fitting TRBD1. Germline assignment: CDR1 SGHKS and CDR2 YYEKEE (reference sequence). The CDR3 contains 17 residues. Trimming removed 5 bases from V and 2 bases from J; junction bases left unmatched: 11. CDR3 in amino acids: CASSAVQGAGGNQPQHF. The CDR3 nucleotides read TGTGCCAGCAGTGCGGTACAGGGGGCGGGGGGCAATCAGCCCCAGCATTTT.

The V gene is TRBV7-8, the J gene TRBJ1-5; perhaps TRBD1 as D (6 bases). Germline assignment: CDR1 SGHVS and CDR2 FQNEAQ. The CDR3 spans 17 residues. The V end was cut by 5 bases, the J end by 5 bases, with 22 bases between. The CDR3 spells CASSDREAGVRDQPQHF. The CDR3 bases are TGTGCCAGCAGCGATCGGGAGGCAGGGGTTCGCGATCAGCCCCAGCATTTT.

This chain connects TRBV7-2 to TRBJ2-7; possibly TRBD1 or TRBD2 for D (5 bases each). Between the trimmed V and J ends, which lost 5 bases and 3 bases, there was a span of 20 bases. CDR3 size: 16 residues. Per the germline V gene, CDR1 is SGHTA and CDR2 is FQGNSA. This CDR3 reads CASSEQAGVRVYEQYF. For the CDR3, the DNA is TGTGCCAGCAGCGAACAGGCTGGGGTGAGGGTCTACGAGCAGTACTTC. The full variable domain, completed using reference TRBV7-2 and TRBJ2-7, is GAGVSQSPSNKVTEKGKDVELRCDPISGHTALYWYRQSLGQGLEFLIYFQGNSAPDKSGLPSDRFSAERTGGSVSTLTIQRTQQEDSAVYLCASSEQAGVRVYEQYFGPGTRLTVT.

This clonotype was seen a handful of times. At one end the junction does not follow the germline gene, possibly because of a read error. The rearrangement uses TRBV5-1 and TRBJ2-5; TRBD1 or TRBD2 may be the D gene (5 bases each). Germline CDR1 SGHRS, CDR2 YFSETQ. This CDR3 is 14 amino acids long. The CDR3 loop is CASCLGGGEETQYF. The CDR3 DNA reads TGCGCCAGCTGCTTGGGTGGGGGTGAAGAGACCCAGTACTTC.

In this sample, this clonotype turned up once. The genes are TRBV20-1 and TRBJ2-1, with D perhaps given as TRBD1 or TRBD2 (5 bases each). V lost 2 bases and J 10 bases, leaving 12 bases between the germline ends. There are 12 residues in the CDR3. Per the germline V gene, CDR1 is DFQATT and CDR2 is SNEGSKA (reference sequence). Here the CDR3 reads CSARRDPPEQFF. The CDR3 DNA follows: TGCAGTGCTAGAAGGGACCCACCCGAGCAGTTCTTC.

This clonotype has a handful of counts. This chain connects TRBV7-2 to TRBJ1-1, with D perhaps matching TRBD1 (5 bases). This CDR3 has 13 amino acids. Germline loops: CDR1 SGHTA, CDR2 FQGNSA. V lost 1 base and J 7 bases, leaving 10 bases between the germline ends. The CDR3 loop reads CASSLDRQLEAFF. In DNA form, the CDR3 reads TGTGCCAGCAGCTTAGACAGGCAGCTTGAAGCTTTCTTT.

This clonotype was seen many times. The V and J genes are TRBV7-9 and TRBJ1-1, with D possibly TRBD1 on 6 matching bases. V gave up 1 base and J gave up 9 bases, with 12 bases separating them. CDR1 and CDR2 (germline): SEHNR, FQNEAQ (reference sequence). CDR3 length: 13 residues. The DNA of the CDR3 is TGTGCCAGCAGCTTAGACCGGGACAAGAAAGCTTTCTTT. Translation gives CASSLDRDKKAFF.

This clonotype was seen many times. The chain uses TRBV7-9 and TRBJ2-2, with no clear D. CDR3 size: 11 residues. V was clipped by 5 bases and J by 13 bases, with 11 bases between them. Germline V gives CDR1 SEHNR, CDR2 FQNEAQ (reference sequence). Here the CDR3 reads CASSAESMLFF. The CDR3 DNA sequence: TGTGCCAGCAGCGCCGAAAGTATGCTGTTTTTT.

This clonotype has a count of ten or more. V and J are TRBV6-5 and TRBJ1-3; D is uncertain. This CDR3 is 14 amino acids long. Trimming cost V 6 bases and J 0 bases, with 9 bases left between them. Germline CDR1 reads MNHEY; CDR2 reads SVGAGI. CDR3 coding DNA: TGTGCCAGCAGGGAAACCTACTCTGGAAACACCATATATTTT. Amino acid sequence: CASRETYSGNTIYF.

This clonotype was seen ten or more times. The chain uses TRBV5-1 and TRBJ2-7; 8 nucleotides align to TRBD1. Germline values: CDR1 SGHRS, CDR2 YFSETQ. The CDR3 has 13 amino acids. J was trimmed by 3 bases and V by 4 bases; bases with no gene match: 3. The CDR3 spells CASSPTGDYEQYF. The DNA for the CDR3 is TGCGCCAGCAGCCCGACAGGGGACTACGAGCAGTACTTC. Variable domain in full (rest from reference TRBV5-1 and TRBJ2-7): KAGVTQTPRYLIKTRGQQVTLSCSPISGHRSVSWYQQTPGQGLQFLFEYFSETQRNKGNFPGRFSGRQFSNSRSEMNVSTLELGDSALYLCASSPTGDYEQYFGPGTRLTVT.

The chain combines TRBV10-3 with TRBJ2-5; D is ambiguous. The germline V gene encodes CDR1 ENHRY and CDR2 SYGVKD. V lost 3 bases and J lost 5, with 10 bases in between. The CDR3 is 13 amino acids. CDR3: CAISERWRETQYF. CDR3 DNA: TGTGCCATCAGTGAACGATGGCGCGAGACCCAGTACTTC.

This chain links TRBV4-1 with TRBJ2-5, with TRBD1 identical over 9 bases. With 3 bases clipped from V and 1 base from J, the junction kept 6 bases outside the gene matches. CDR1 is MGHRA and CDR2 is YSYEKL in the germline V gene. This CDR3 comprises 16 residues. CDR3 DNA: TGCGCCAGCAGCCAGGCCGGGACAGGGTCCCAAGAGACCCAGTACTTC. Translation: CASSQAGTGSQETQYF.

The chain employs TRBV7-3 and TRBJ1-4, with no clear D. V shed 0 bases and J shed 11 bases, with 13 bases lying between them. This CDR3 is built from 14 residues. Germline V gives CDR1 SGHTA, CDR2 FQGTGA. This chain's CDR3 is CASSLTAAYGKLFF. Here the CDR3 DNA reads TGTGCCAGCAGCTTAACAGCGGCCTATGGGAAACTGTTTTTT.

This rearrangement joins TRBV7-6 to TRBJ2-5; D unclear. This CDR3 is built from 11 residues. Germline CDR1 SGHVS, CDR2 FNYEAQ. V lost 2 bases to trimming and J lost 11 bases, with 9 bases between them. CDR3 DNA: TGTGCCAGCAGCTTAAGAGACGGGCAGTACTTC. This translates into CASSLRDGQYF.

This clonotype was seen many times. This chain uses TRBV5-1 with TRBJ1-1; D not certain. In germline, CDR1 is SGHRS, CDR2 YFSETQ. The length of the CDR3 is 16 residues. Trimming stripped 2 bases from V and 3 bases from J, with 17 bases between. This chain's CDR3 is CASSFHPDHRDTEAFF. The CDR3 coding sequence is TGCGCCAGCAGCTTTCATCCGGACCATAGGGACACTGAAGCTTTCTTT.

This clonotype occurred many times. The chain is built from TRBV9 and TRBJ1-5; D ambiguous. V was pared by 2 bases and J by 9 bases, with 15 bases between. The CDR3 covers 14 residues. In germline, CDR1 is SGDLS, CDR2 YYNGEE. The DNA of the CDR3 is TGTGCCAGCAGCGTTCGACAAACGGGTGGGCCCCAGCATTTT. Translation gives CASSVRQTGGPQHF.

Only a few counts were recorded for this clonotype. The CDR3 here is CASKDRGRLLNTEAFF. CDR3 coding DNA: TGTGCCAGTAAGGACAGGGGGAGGCTACTGAACACTGAAGCTTTCTTT. This chain connects TRBV6-1 to TRBJ1-1; 10 bases align to TRBD1. The junction had 10 bases not matched to a gene; V was cut back by 9 bases and J by 0 bases. CDR3 size: 16 residues. From germline, CDR1 is MNHNS and CDR2 SASEGT.

The genes are TRBV20-1 and TRBJ2-5; D possibly uses TRBD1 or TRBD2 (6 bases each). The CDR3 is 14 residues long. Germline CDR1 is DFQATT and CDR2 is SNEGSKA (reference sequence). The V gene lost 6 bases and the J gene lost 5 bases, with 19 bases spanning the gap. CDR3 loop: CSAMLIGGWETQYF. In DNA, the CDR3 is TGCAGTGCAATGCTGATCGGGGGCTGGGAGACCCAGTACTTC.

This clonotype was detected many times. The chain links TRBV14 to TRBJ1-1; TRBD1 might be the D (6 bases). V lost 7 bases to trimming and J lost 4 bases, with 13 bases between them. Per the germline V gene, CDR1 is SGHDN and CDR2 is FVKESK. This CDR3 is built from 13 residues. The CDR3 bases are TGTGCCAGCACCCGAGGGGGGTCCACTGAAGCTTTCTTT. This translates into CASTRGGSTEAFF.

The sample holds a few counts of this clonotype. The rearrangement links TRBV10-3 to TRBJ2-7; no definite D call. This CDR3 comprises 13 residues. The V gene's germline CDR1 is ENHRY and CDR2 SYGVKD. V dropped 4 bases and J dropped 5 bases, with 12 bases sitting between them. The CDR3 reads CAISGEVGDEQYF. In DNA, the CDR3 is TGTGCCATCAGTGGAGAGGTCGGCGACGAGCAGTACTTC.

This clonotype was observed many times. The chain carries TRBV9 and TRBJ1-2; perhaps TRBD1 as D (5 bases). The CDR3 sequence is 14 residues long. The V gene's germline CDR1 is SGDLS and CDR2 YYNGEE. V dropped 2 bases and J dropped 4 bases, with 12 bases sitting between them. CDR3 sequence: CASSVGQGGYGYTF. In DNA form, the CDR3 reads TGTGCCAGCAGCGTTGGGCAGGGAGGCTATGGCTACACCTTC.

This clonotype was seen a handful of times. One end of the junction is discordant with germline, which a read error may explain. This chain links TRBV28 with TRBJ1-2; D uncertain. From germline, CDR1 is MDHEN and CDR2 SYDVKM. There are 13 residues in the CDR3. CDR3 region: CASSLEGSLADTF. CDR3 nucleotide sequence: TGCGCCAGCAGCTTGGAAGGTTCCCTGGCTGACACCTTC.